Described below is a single T cell receptor (beta chain) sequence and its context. Its target is unknown. The donors were members of the validation cohort comprising over 100 subjects, separate from the approximately 710-subject first cohort. These data come from a study of cytomegalovirus exposure and HLA in healthy donors. Across the study: The 95 to 150 validation repertoires used the same platform as the approximately 670 first-cohort repertoires, a later analysis reported. Broader study findings: The tendency of first-cohort TCR clusters to co-occur in the 120 or so validation repertoires was the finding of a later analysis. Rare TCR sequences predominated, though certain public TCRs were found in many donors.

Sequenced by immunoSEQ multiplex PCR; TCRdb stores in-frame clones only, minus some. The sample holds about 150,000 clones; 94% are singletons and the top ten take 1.5% to 2%. Germline V gives CDR1 KGHSH, CDR2 LQKENI. The CDR3 length is 15 residues. The junction had 6 bases not matched to a gene; V was cut back by 6 bases and J by 2 bases. Sequenced material: PBMCs. This TCR came from a man aged 18 to 30 in good health and CMV-seropositive. V gene TRBV18 combines with J gene TRBJ2-2; 7 bases map to TRBD1. The chain's CDR3 is CASSSGTANTGELFF. The CDR3 nucleotides read TGTGCCAGCTCGTCCGGGACAGCCAACACCGGGGAGCTGTTTTTT. The variable domain in full, completed from reference TRBV18 and TRBJ2-2, reads NAGVMQNPRHLVRRRGQEARLRCSPMKGHSHVYWYRQLPEEGLKFMVYLQKENIIDESGMPKERFSAEFPKEGPSILRIQQVVRGDSAAYFCASSSGTANTGELFFGEGSRLTVL.